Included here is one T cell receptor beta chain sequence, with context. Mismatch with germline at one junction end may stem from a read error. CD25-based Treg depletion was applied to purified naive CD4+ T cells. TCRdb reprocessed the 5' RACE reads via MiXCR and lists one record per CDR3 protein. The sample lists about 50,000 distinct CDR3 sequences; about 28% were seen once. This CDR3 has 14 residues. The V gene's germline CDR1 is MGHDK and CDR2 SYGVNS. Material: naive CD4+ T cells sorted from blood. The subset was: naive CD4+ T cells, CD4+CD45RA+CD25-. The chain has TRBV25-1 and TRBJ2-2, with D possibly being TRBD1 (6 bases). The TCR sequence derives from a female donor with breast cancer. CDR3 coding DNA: TGTACCAGCAGTGGCACAGGGCGGACCGGGGAGCTGTTTTTT. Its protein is CTSSGTGRTGELFF. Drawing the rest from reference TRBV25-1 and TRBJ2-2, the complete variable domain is EADIYQTPRYLVIGTGKKITLECSQTMGHDKMYWYQQDPGMELHLIHYSYGVNSTEKGDLSSESTVSRIRTEHFPLTLESARPSHTSQYLCTSSGTGRTGELFFGEGSRLTVL.